This TCR beta chain is drawn from a study of T cell responses to AZD1222 COVID-19 vaccine. Germline assignment: CDR1 MNHEY and CDR2 SVGAGI. The V gene end was trimmed by 9 bases and the J gene end by 0 bases; junction bases not matched to a gene: 7. The CDR3 consists of 14 residues. Sequencing used immunoSEQ multiplex PCR; TCRdb keeps in-frame clones, though not all of them. Of 140,000 or so clones in the sample, 80% to 95% were seen once. The source was peripheral blood, collected 28 days after the second AZD1222 dose. The V and J genes are TRBV6-5 and TRBJ2-7; TRBD1 aligns across 8 bases. The source is an adult who received the AZD1222 COVID-19 vaccine. The CDR3 loop is CASLSGTGSYEQYF. In DNA form, the CDR3 reads TGTGCCAGTCTTTCCGGGACAGGCTCCTACGAGCAGTACTTC.